The rows below give T cell receptor beta chains drawn from one sample of a study of T cells in Graves' hyperthyroidism and ophthalmopathy. TCRdb called the multiplex PCR reads again in MiXCR, with one record for every CDR3 protein. This table holds over 300,000 distinct CDR3 sequences, around 13% found once. Material for sequencing was blood. The origin of the receptors is a woman aged 60-70 years with Graves' hyperthyroidism. Both conserved end residues are part of each CDR3. A D gene is named only where the DNA matches it firmly. Clone size, where shown, is once, few, many, or a class for clones that have expanded.

-,TRBJ2-7,TRBV7-8,-,CASSLTLGEQYF,TGTGCCAGCAGCCTGACTCTTGGCGAGCAGTACTTC
-,TRBJ1-2,TRBV19,TRBD1,CASSIGQANYGYTF,TGTGCCAGTAGTATCGGACAGGCAAACTATGGCTACACCTTC
many,TRBJ1-2,TRBV2,TRBD1,CASSRDRGMSGYTF,TGTGCCAGCAGCAGGGACAGGGGAATGAGCGGCTACACCTTC
few,TRBJ2-1,TRBV7-8,TRBD2,CASSFLTSGLGEQFF,TGTGCCAGCAGCTTCCTAACTAGCGGGTTAGGTGAGCAGTTCTTC
few,TRBJ1-6,TRBV6-6,-,CASSYSAGEASPLHF,TGTGCCAGCAGTTACTCGGCAGGGGAGGCGTCACCCCTCCACTTT
many,TRBJ2-5,TRBV18,TRBD2,CASSRRLAEYQETQYF,TGTGCCAGCTCACGGCGACTAGCGGAATACCAAGAGACCCAGTACTTC
once,TRBJ2-3,TRBV3-1,-,CASSQVGLTDTQYF,TGTGCCAGCAGCCAAGTGGGACTTACAGATACGCAGTATTTT
-,TRBJ2-2,TRBV12-5,TRBD2,CASGLVAGHTGELFF,TGTGCTAGTGGTTTGGTAGCGGGGCACACCGGGGAGCTGTTTTTT
many,TRBJ2-5,TRBV5-8,TRBD1,CASSWGTGSETQYF,TGTGCCAGCAGCTGGGGGACAGGGTCCGAGACCCAGTACTTC
many,TRBJ2-7,TRBV2,TRBD2,CASSEFGSGAYEQYF,TGTGCCAGCAGTGAATTCGGTAGCGGGGCCTACGAGCAGTACTTC
few,TRBJ2-3,TRBV29-1,-,CNRDSDTDTQYF,TGCAACCGGGACTCCGACACAGATACGCAGTATTTT
many,TRBJ2-7,TRBV29-1,TRBD2,CSAGLAGVVYEQYF,TGCAGCGCCGGTCTAGCGGGAGTGGTCTACGAGCAGTACTTC
-,TRBJ1-5,TRBV5-1,TRBD1,CASSLAGQGGNEPQHF,TGCGCCAGCAGCTTGGCAGGACAGGGGGGCAATGAGCCCCAGCATTTT
few,TRBJ2-1,TRBV19,TRBD1,CASHLQGAGEQFF,TGTGCCAGCCACTTACAGGGGGCAGGGGAGCAGTTCTTC
many,TRBJ1-5,TRBV12-3/TRBV12-4,-,CASSVRVFQPQHF,TGTGCCAGCAGCGTCAGGGTTTTTCAGCCCCAGCATTTT
-,TRBJ2-7,TRBV5-6,-,CASSLFRAEQYF,TGTGCCAGCAGCCTGTTCAGGGCCGAGCAGTACTTC
many,TRBJ2-7,TRBV12-3/TRBV12-4,-,CASTIGGYEQYF,TGTGCCAGCACCATCGGCGGCTACGAGCAGTACTTC
few,TRBJ2-5,TRBV2,TRBD1,CASSGYRGIQETQYF,TGTGCCAGCAGTGGGTACAGGGGGATCCAAGAGACCCAGTACTTC
once,TRBJ1-2,TRBV7-9,TRBD1,CASSDTGTGGYGYGYTF,TGTGCCAGCAGCGATACCGGGACAGGGGGCTACGGCTATGGCTACACCTTC
many,TRBJ1-1,TRBV29-1,-,CSVDLQRVTEAFF,TGCAGCGTTGACCTACAGAGGGTCACTGAAGCTTTCTTT
many,TRBJ1-1,TRBV5-1,-,CASSNGIGLNTEAFF,TGCGCCAGCAGCAATGGCATCGGCTTGAACACTGAAGCTTTCTTT
few,TRBJ2-5,TRBV20-1,-,CSARWQGGETQYF,TGCAGTGCTAGGTGGCAGGGGGGCGAGACCCAGTACTTC
-,TRBJ2-2,TRBV20-1,TRBD2,CSARGLAGNTGELFF,TGCAGTGCTAGAGGACTAGCGGGGAACACCGGGGAGCTGTTTTTT
many,TRBJ2-2,TRBV29-1,-,CSVGHWAGEGNTGELFF,TGCAGCGTCGGACACTGGGCAGGGGAAGGGAACACCGGGGAGCTGTTTTTT
many,TRBJ2-2,TRBV5-1,TRBD2,CASSTQRETGGELFF,TGCGCCAGCAGCACCCAGCGGGAGACGGGCGGGGAGCTGTTTTTT
many,TRBJ1-1,TRBV29-1,TRBD1,CSVAGQGFTEAFF,TGCAGCGTGGCTGGACAGGGGTTTACTGAAGCTTTCTTT
-,TRBJ2-1,TRBV12-3/TRBV12-4,TRBD2,CASSPTSGRMYNEQFF,TGTGCCAGCAGTCCTACTAGCGGGAGGATGTACAATGAGCAGTTCTTC
many,TRBJ1-4,TRBV7-9,-,CASSFLASSREKLFF,TGTGCCAGCAGCTTTTTGGCCAGCTCGCGAGAAAAACTGTTTTTT
many,TRBJ2-3,TRBV7-3,-,CASSWGVPGTDTQYF,TGTGCCAGCAGCTGGGGGGTGCCAGGCACAGATACGCAGTATTTT
many,TRBJ1-2,TRBV11-3,TRBD1,CASSAGDRDRAGYTF,TGTGCCAGCAGCGCGGGGGACAGGGACCGGGCTGGCTACACCTTC
many,TRBJ2-1,TRBV7-3,-,CASSRGTSYNEQFF,TGTGCCAGCAGCCGAGGGACTTCCTACAATGAGCAGTTCTTC
few,TRBJ2-3,TRBV6-1,TRBD1,CASCPVLGGDTQYF,TGTGCCAGCTGCCCGGTGCTAGGGGGCGATACGCAGTATTTT
many,TRBJ1-1,TRBV24-1,-,CATSRGTEAFF,TGTGCCACCAGTCGGGGCACTGAAGCTTTCTTT
few,TRBJ2-2,TRBV7-3,-,CASSPHRAAGELFF,TGTGCCAGCAGCCCCCACAGGGCCGCCGGGGAGCTGTTTTTT
-,TRBJ2-7,TRBV20-1,TRBD2,CSARDLAGGPYEHYF,TGCAGTGCTAGAGATTTAGCGGGAGGGCCTTACGAGCATTACTTC
many,TRBJ2-1,TRBV3-1,TRBD2,CASSQGLAGEQFF,TGTGCCAGCAGCCAAGGTCTAGCGGGTGAGCAGTTCTTC
few,TRBJ2-5,TRBV10-2,-,CASRLGGGETQYF,TGCGCCAGTAGACTGGGTGGGGGAGAGACCCAGTACTTC
-,TRBJ2-5,TRBV5-1,-,CVSSPSLEETQYF,TGCGTCAGCAGCCCGTCCCTCGAAGAGACCCAGTACTTC
few,TRBJ2-7,TRBV5-6,-,CASSQFSGSYEQYF,TGTGCCAGCAGCCAATTTAGCGGATCCTACGAGCAGTACTTC
few,TRBJ2-2,TRBV9,TRBD2,CASSKEGARLAGGSTGELFF,TGTGCCAGCAGTAAGGAGGGGGCGCGACTAGCGGGGGGGAGTACCGGGGAGCTGTTTTTT
many,TRBJ1-3,TRBV3-1,TRBD1,CASSQDRVPGNTIYF,TGTGCCAGCAGCCAGGACAGGGTTCCTGGAAACACCATATATTTT